What follows are 14 T cell receptor beta chains derived from one specimen sequenced in a study of shared clonotypes between healthy human individuals. Method: immunoSEQ multiplex PCR; TCRdb's copy keeps in-frame clones and lacks some. The sample holds some 2.1 million clones, around 95% seen once. The material sequenced was naive CD4+ T cells sorted from blood. This sample's subset: CD45RA+ positively selected. The receptors here all came from a man aged 18 to 30 in good health.

The V gene is TRBV5-4, the J gene TRBJ2-7; D not resolved. This CDR3 is 15 amino acids long. Trimming took 4 bases from V and 2 from J, leaving 16 bases between them. Germline-derived CDR1 and CDR2 are SGHNT and YYREEE (reference sequence). CDR3 protein: CASSQTGESPYEQYF. CDR3 coding DNA: TGTGCCAGCAGCCAAACGGGCGAGTCTCCCTACGAGCAGTACTTC.

The V gene is TRBV5-6, the J gene TRBJ2-7; D is ambiguous. With 4 bases removed from V and 6 bases from J, the gap between germline ends came to 11 bases. CDR3 length equals 12 residues. The germline V gene encodes CDR1 SGHDT and CDR2 YYEEEE. The CDR3 coding sequence is TGTGCCAGCAGCCCGGACGGTGGCGAGCAGTACTTC. This codes for CASSPDGGEQYF.

This sequence joins TRBV7-2 and TRBJ1-2; no clear D gene. The V and J ends lost 1 base and 5 bases respectively, with 14 bases between them. The CDR3 extends over 15 amino acids. Germline-derived CDR1 and CDR2 are SGHTA and FQGNSA. The CDR3 here is CASSLGASVTYGYTF. The CDR3 DNA reads TGTGCCAGCAGCTTAGGGGCCTCGGTCACTTATGGCTACACCTTC.

The V gene is TRBV5-6, the J gene TRBJ2-5, with 13 bases matching TRBD2. Trimming took 4 bases from V and 1 from J; bases not matched to a gene: 1. Germline loops: CDR1 SGHDT, CDR2 YYEEEE. The length of the CDR3 is 15 residues. CDR3 nucleotides: TGTGCCAGCAGCGGACTAGCGGGGGCCCAAGAGACCCAGTACTTC. The encoded protein is CASSGLAGAQETQYF.

This clone was recorded once. The rearrangement links TRBV28 to TRBJ2-7; the D is unclear. CDR3 size: 15 residues. The V end was cut by 2 bases, the J end by 3 bases, with 14 bases between. Per the germline V gene, CDR1 is MDHEN and CDR2 is SYDVKM. CDR3: CASSLTLTPYYEQYF. In DNA, the CDR3 is TGTGCCAGCAGTTTAACCCTAACCCCCTACTACGAGCAGTACTTC.

Concerning this clone: A read error is possible here, since a much larger clone lies one base away. V is TRBV28 and J is TRBJ2-5; 8 bases match TRBD1. The J call may not be correct, given that the DNA end is closer to TRBJ2-7. The CDR3 runs to 14 residues. CDR1 is MDHEN and CDR2 is SYDVKM in the germline V gene. The CDR3 DNA follows: TGTGCCAGCAGCCGGAACAGGGGGTCCTGCGAGCAGTACTTC. Translating gives CASSRNRGSCEQYF.

V usage is TRBV18 and J usage is TRBJ2-1; no clear D. The germline V gene has CDR1 KGHSH and CDR2 LQKENI. Trimming took 3 bases from V and 0 from J, leaving 9 bases between them. This CDR3 has 15 amino acids. The CDR3 reads CASSPVLSSYNEQFF. The DNA of the CDR3 is TGTGCCAGCTCACCTGTCTTGAGCTCCTACAATGAGCAGTTCTTC.

The rearrangement links TRBV6-1 to TRBJ1-5, with no clear D. CDR3 length: 14 residues. The V end was cut by 1 base, the J end by 9 bases, with 13 bases between. From germline, CDR1 is MNHNS and CDR2 SASEGT. The CDR3 region is CASSEEKGMMPQHF. The CDR3, as DNA: TGTGCCAGCAGTGAAGAAAAGGGAATGATGCCCCAGCATTTT.

The chain joins TRBV10-2 to TRBJ2-7; a possible D gene is TRBD2 (6 bases). V shed 3 bases and J shed 3 bases, with 12 bases lying between them. The germline gives CDR1 WSHSY, CDR2 SAAADI. This CDR3 spans 14 amino acids. The CDR3 spells CASSDGGGVYEQYF. CDR3 sequence (DNA): TGCGCCAGCAGTGACGGGGGTGGGGTCTACGAGCAGTACTTC.

The chain is built from TRBV28 and TRBJ1-2, with a weak D call TRBD1 (6 bases). The CDR3 runs to 14 residues. From germline, CDR1 is MDHEN and CDR2 SYDVKM. V was clipped by 6 bases and J by 3 bases, with 14 bases between them. The chain's CDR3 is CASRQGALDYGYTF. The CDR3 DNA is TGTGCCAGCAGACAGGGCGCACTCGACTATGGCTACACCTTC.

This chain joins TRBV5-1 and TRBJ2-1, with 13 bases matching TRBD2. With V trimmed by 0 bases and J by 12 bases, 6 bases remained unmatched. Germline CDR1 reads SGHRS; CDR2 reads YFSETQ. The CDR3 runs 15 residues. The CDR3 sequence is CASSLEGLAGEGQFF. The CDR3 DNA is TGCGCCAGCAGCTTGGAAGGACTAGCGGGAGAGGGGCAGTTCTTC.

This chain uses TRBV4-3 with TRBJ2-2, with a weak D call TRBD2 (6 bases). Trimming left V 1 base short and J 7 bases short, with 13 bases between. Germline V gives CDR1 LGHNA, CDR2 YSLEER. CDR3 length equals 15 residues. The CDR3 nucleotides read TGCGCCAGCAGCCAAGGGCGGGAACGTGTCGGGGAGCTGTTTTTT. Translated, it gives CASSQGRERVGELFF.

The rearrangement joins TRBV4-1 to TRBJ2-7, with TRBD2 matching 7 bases. Germline trimming cut 6 bases from V and 3 bases from J; bases unmatched to any gene: 17. The V gene's germline CDR1 is MGHRA and CDR2 YSYEKL. The CDR3 is made up of 17 amino acids. CDR3 sequence reads: CASSLDPLAGGIYEQYF. The CDR3 DNA reads TGCGCCAGCAGTCTCGACCCCCTAGCCGGGGGGATCTACGAGCAGTACTTC.

The rearrangement links TRBV6-5 to TRBJ1-2; no reliable D call. Per the germline V gene, CDR1 is MNHEY and CDR2 is SVGAGI. The CDR3 covers 15 residues. The V end lost 1 base, the J end lost 8 bases, and 17 bases lay between the germline ends. This chain's CDR3 is CASSYYTTDYDGYTF. CDR3 coding DNA: TGTGCCAGCAGTTACTATACAACAGACTATGACGGCTACACCTTC.